This T cell receptor (beta chain) was found in a study of Ad26.COV2.S vaccination and SARS-CoV-2 variants. Study observations and caveats: Considerable breadth of spike-specific CD8+ and CD4+ T cell responses has reportedly been documented following vaccination. Across vaccine and placebo recipients, the breadth of non-spike TCRs was similar.

The CDR3 contains 12 residues. From germline, CDR1 is MNHEY and CDR2 SVGAGI. Trimming took off 6 bases at V and 4 bases at J, with 9 bases between the two ends. The method was immunoSEQ multiplex PCR; TCRdb's version includes in-frame clones alone and lacks a portion of them. Found here are fewer than 400,000 clones, approximately 90% of them singletons; the top ten hold roughly 3.2%. For this clone: The antigen is not known.

The treatment here: 15 to 20 received Ad26.COV2.S at low or high dose, single or two shots; a few received placebo; per-sample allocation not given. Day 63 after the first vaccine or placebo injection was the time point for sampling. The TCR sequence derives from a person between 18 and 59 years old who received the Ad26.COV2.S COVID-19 vaccine or a placebo. The chain links TRBV6-5 to TRBJ1-1, with D perhaps TRBD1 (5 bases). The sequenced sample was peripheral blood, obtained in a trial of Ad26.COV2.S vaccine versus placebo. CDR3 bases: TGTGCCAGCAGCGGGGGGACCACTGAAGCTTTCTTT. It is translated as CASSGGTTEAFF.